These T cell receptor beta chains were read from a single sample in a study of early T cells in non-severe SARS-CoV-2 infection. One entry per CDR3 protein results from TCRdb running MiXCR on the 5' RACE reads. The table has under 55,000 distinct CDR3 sequences, 11% seen once. Sequencing used whole blood. These receptors originate from an adult who was a healthcare worker with PCR-confirmed SARS-CoV-2 infection or an uninfected control (not recorded which). Both conserved end residues are part of each CDR3. The D gene is left open where the match is weak. Rows give clone size only sometimes, using once, few, many, or a class for an expanded clone.

j_gene,abundance,v_gene,len,d_gene,CDR3nt,CDR3aa
TRBJ2-3,few,TRBV14,15,.,TGTGCCAGCAGCCAAGTAGGTCCCCTCACAGATACGCAGTATTTT,CASSQVGPLTDTQYF
TRBJ2-3,many,TRBV7-2,13,TRBD1,TGTGCCAGCAGCCAACTCCCTGGGACAGAGCAGTATTTT,CASSQLPGTEQYF
TRBJ2-3,few,TRBV20-1,15,.,TGCAGTGCTTCGCTAGGAGCTAAGAGCACAGATACGCAGTATTTT,CSASLGAKSTDTQYF
TRBJ1-6,few,TRBV4-3,16,TRBD1,TGCGCCAGCAGTCCCAGGGGGCCAGGGTATAATTCACCCCTCCACTTT,CASSPRGPGYNSPLHF
TRBJ1-1,few,TRBV6-5,14,.,TGTGCCAGCAGTTACTTCACGGGGGACCCTGAAGCTTTCTTT,CASSYFTGDPEAFF
TRBJ2-7,few,TRBV12-3/TRBV12-4,13,.,TGTGCCAGCAGTCAGACAGATTTCTACGAGCAGTACTTC,CASSQTDFYEQYF
TRBJ2-1,.,TRBV6-1,15,.,TGTGCCAGCAGTGAAGGCAGCGGCTCCTACAATGAGCAGTTCTTC,CASSEGSGSYNEQFF
TRBJ1-2,few,TRBV28,11,.,TGTGCCGCTCTGGCTAACTATGGCTACACCTTC,CAALANYGYTF
TRBJ2-5,many,TRBV21-1,13,.,TGTGCCATACACCGGACAGACCAAGAGACCCAGTACTTC,CAIHRTDQETQYF
TRBJ1-6,few,TRBV7-2,16,.,TGTGCCAGCAGCTCCTCAGCACAGAATCATAATTCACCCCTCCACTTT,CASSSSAQNHNSPLHF
TRBJ1-1,many,TRBV5-4,13,.,TGTGCCAGCAAGGACGGGTTCAACACTGAAGCTTTCTTT,CASKDGFNTEAFF
TRBJ2-5,many,TRBV6-2/TRBV6-3,12,.,TGTGCCAGCAGTCCCTCGGAAGAGACCCAGTACTTC,CASSPSEETQYF
TRBJ2-2,many,TRBV5-1,11,.,TGCGCCAGCAGCGGGCTTGACGAGCTGTTTTTT,CASSGLDELFF
TRBJ1-2,.,TRBV7-8,14,TRBD1,TGTGCCAGCAGCCCGGGACAGGGGGTCTATGGCTACACCTTC,CASSPGQGVYGYTF
TRBJ1-2,many,TRBV20-1,12,TRBD1,TGCAGTGCTGGGACAGAGGGCTATGGCTACACCTTC,CSAGTEGYGYTF
TRBJ2-5,few,TRBV28,17,.,TGTGCCAGCAGTTCCATGGCAGCGCGACTTGGCGAGGAGACCCAGTACTTC,CASSSMAARLGEETQYF
TRBJ2-5,.,TRBV4-1,13,.,TGCGCCAGCAGCCAAGTCAGGGATGAGACCCAGTACTTC,CASSQVRDETQYF
TRBJ2-3,few,TRBV20-1,13,.,TGCAGTGCTAGTCAGGGGCGGACAGATACGCAGTATTTT,CSASQGRTDTQYF
TRBJ2-7,many,TRBV20-1,14,TRBD2,TGCAGTGCTAGAGGGTGGGAGGGGCTGGACGAGCAGTACTTC,CSARGWEGLDEQYF
TRBJ2-7,many,TRBV28,11,.,TGTGCCAGCAGTTTATTGAGGGAGCAGTACTTC,CASSLLREQYF
TRBJ1-6,many,TRBV7-9,17,.,TGTGCCAGCAGCACCTTTCCATACAGCTCCTATAATTCACCCCTCCACTTT,CASSTFPYSSYNSPLHF